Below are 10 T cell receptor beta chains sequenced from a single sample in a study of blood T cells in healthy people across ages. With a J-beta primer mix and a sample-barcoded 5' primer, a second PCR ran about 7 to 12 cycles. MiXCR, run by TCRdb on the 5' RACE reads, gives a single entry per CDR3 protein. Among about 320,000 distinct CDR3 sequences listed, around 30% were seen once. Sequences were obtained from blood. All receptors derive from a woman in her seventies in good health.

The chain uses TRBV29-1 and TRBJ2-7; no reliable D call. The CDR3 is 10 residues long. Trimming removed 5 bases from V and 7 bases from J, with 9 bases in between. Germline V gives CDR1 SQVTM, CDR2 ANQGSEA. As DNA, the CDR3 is TGCAGCGTTTCTCAAGGGGAGCAGTACTTC. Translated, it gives CSVSQGEQYF.

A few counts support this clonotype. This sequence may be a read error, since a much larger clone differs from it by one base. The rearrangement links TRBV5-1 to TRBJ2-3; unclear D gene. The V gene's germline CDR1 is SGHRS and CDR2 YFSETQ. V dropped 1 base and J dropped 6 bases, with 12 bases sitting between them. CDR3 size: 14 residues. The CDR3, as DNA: TGCGCCAGCAGCTTGACTTTCTTGGCGGATACGCAGTATTTT. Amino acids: CASSLTFLADTQYF.

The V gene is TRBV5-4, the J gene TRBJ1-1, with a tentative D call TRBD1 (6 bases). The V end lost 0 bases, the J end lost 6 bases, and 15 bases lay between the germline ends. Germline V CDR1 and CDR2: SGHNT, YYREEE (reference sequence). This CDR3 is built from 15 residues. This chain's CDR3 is CASSLAGMGAPEAFF. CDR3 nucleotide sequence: TGTGCCAGCAGCTTGGCCGGGATGGGGGCCCCTGAAGCTTTCTTT.

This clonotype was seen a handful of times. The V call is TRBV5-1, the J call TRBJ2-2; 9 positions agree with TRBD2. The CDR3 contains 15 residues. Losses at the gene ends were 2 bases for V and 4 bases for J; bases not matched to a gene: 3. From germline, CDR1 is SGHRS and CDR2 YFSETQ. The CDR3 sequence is CASSLGTSSTGELFF. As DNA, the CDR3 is TGCGCCAGCAGCTTAGGGACTAGCAGCACCGGGGAGCTGTTTTTT.

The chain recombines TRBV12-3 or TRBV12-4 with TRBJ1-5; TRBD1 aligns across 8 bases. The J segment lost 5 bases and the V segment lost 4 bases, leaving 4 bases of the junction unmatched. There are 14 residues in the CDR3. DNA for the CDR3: TGTGCCAGCAGTTCAGGGGGCGCGGATCAGCCCCAGCATTTT. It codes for CASSSGGADQPQHF.

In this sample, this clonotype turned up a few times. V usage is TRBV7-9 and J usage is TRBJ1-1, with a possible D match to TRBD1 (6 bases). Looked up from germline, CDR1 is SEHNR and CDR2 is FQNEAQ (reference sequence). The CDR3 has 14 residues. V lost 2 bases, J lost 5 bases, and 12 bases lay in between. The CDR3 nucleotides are TGTGCCAGCAGCTTACTTACAGGGCGAACTGAAGCTTTCTTT. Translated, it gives CASSLLTGRTEAFF.

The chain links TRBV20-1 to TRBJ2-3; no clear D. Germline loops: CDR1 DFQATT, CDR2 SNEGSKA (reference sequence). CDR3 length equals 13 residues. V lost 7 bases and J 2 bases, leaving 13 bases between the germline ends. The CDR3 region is CSVTPTFTDTQYF. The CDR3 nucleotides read TGCAGTGTCACGCCGACGTTCACAGATACGCAGTATTTT.

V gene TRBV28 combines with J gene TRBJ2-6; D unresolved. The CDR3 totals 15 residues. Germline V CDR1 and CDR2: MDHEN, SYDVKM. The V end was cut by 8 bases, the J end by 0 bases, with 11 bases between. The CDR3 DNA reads TGTGCCAGCGAAAGTGTCAACTCTGGGGCCAACGTCCTGACTTTC. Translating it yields CASESVNSGANVLTF.

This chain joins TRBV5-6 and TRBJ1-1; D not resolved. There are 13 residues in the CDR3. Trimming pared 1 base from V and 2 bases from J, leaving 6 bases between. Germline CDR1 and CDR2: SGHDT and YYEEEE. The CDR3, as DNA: TGTGCCAGCAGCTTGCGGCTAAACACTGAAGCTTTCTTT. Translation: CASSLRLNTEAFF.

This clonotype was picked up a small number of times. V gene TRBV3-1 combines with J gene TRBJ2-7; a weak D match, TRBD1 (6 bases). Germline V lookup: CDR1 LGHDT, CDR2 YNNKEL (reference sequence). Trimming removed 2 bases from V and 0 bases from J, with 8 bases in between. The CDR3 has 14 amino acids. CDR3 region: CASSQTTGSYEQYF. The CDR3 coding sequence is TGTGCCAGCAGCCAAACGACAGGCTCCTACGAGCAGTACTTC.